This TCR beta chain was retrieved from a study of blood T cell repertoires in COVID-19. This clone appeared once. The CDR3 has 16 amino acids. With V trimmed by 4 bases and J by 5 bases, 11 bases remained unmatched. CDR1 is LGHDT, CDR2 YNNKEL, per germline (reference sequence). TCRdb's copy holds only in-frame clones and misses some; the assay was immunoSEQ multiplex PCR. The sample holds 250,000 to 350,000 clones, around 87% seen once. The source material was PBMCs or T cells enriched from blood (not recorded which). The origin of this receptor is a woman aged 25 to 39 who had recovered from COVID-19. The J gene is TRBJ2-3, the V gene TRBV3-1 (or the pseudogene TRBV3-2), with 8 bases lining up with TRBD2. The chain's CDR3 is CASSPLGAGAGDTQYF. The CDR3 DNA reads as TGTGCCAGCAGCCCGCTAGGAGCGGGGGCGGGAGATACGCAGTATTTT.